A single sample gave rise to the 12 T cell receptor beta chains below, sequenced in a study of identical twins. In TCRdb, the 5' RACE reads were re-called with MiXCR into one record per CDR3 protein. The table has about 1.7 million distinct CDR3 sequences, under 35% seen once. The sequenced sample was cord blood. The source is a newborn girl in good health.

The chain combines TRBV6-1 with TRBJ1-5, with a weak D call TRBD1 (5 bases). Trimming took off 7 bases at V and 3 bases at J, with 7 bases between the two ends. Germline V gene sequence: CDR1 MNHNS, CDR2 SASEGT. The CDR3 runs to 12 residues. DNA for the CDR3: TGTGCCAGCAACAGGTTCAATCAGCCCCAGCATTTT. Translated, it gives CASNRFNQPQHF.

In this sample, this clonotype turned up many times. Written as DNA, the CDR3 is TGTGCCAGCAGCGGACTCACAGATACGCAGTATTTT. Translating it yields CASSGLTDTQYF. The gene calls are TRBV2 and TRBJ2-3; D might be TRBD2 (5 bases). Trimming cost V 6 bases and J 2 bases, with 6 bases left between them. The germline gives CDR1 SNHLY, CDR2 FYNNEI. The CDR3 spans 12 residues.

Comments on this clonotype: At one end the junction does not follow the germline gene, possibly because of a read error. DNA of the CDR3: TGCGCCGGCAGCCTCGGTGGGGGGCAAGAGACCCAGTACTTC. The encoded protein is CAGSLGGGQETQYF. The chain is built from TRBV5-1 and TRBJ2-5, with D perhaps TRBD2 (6 bases). CDR1 SGHRS and CDR2 YFSETQ come from the germline V gene. The CDR3 totals 14 residues.

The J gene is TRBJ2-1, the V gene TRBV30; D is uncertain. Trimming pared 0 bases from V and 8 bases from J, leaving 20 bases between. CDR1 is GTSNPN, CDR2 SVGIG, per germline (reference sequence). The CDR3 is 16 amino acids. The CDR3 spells CAWSVFRRPPLDEQFF. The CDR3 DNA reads TGTGCCTGGAGTGTTTTCCGGCGTCCCCCTTTAGATGAGCAGTTCTTC.

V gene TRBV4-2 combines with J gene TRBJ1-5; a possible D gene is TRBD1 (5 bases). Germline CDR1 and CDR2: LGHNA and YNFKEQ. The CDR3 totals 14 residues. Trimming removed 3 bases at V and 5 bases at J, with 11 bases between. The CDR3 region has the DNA TGTGCCAGCAGCCAGTGGGACGCCCATCAGCCCCAGCATTTT. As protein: CASSQWDAHQPQHF.

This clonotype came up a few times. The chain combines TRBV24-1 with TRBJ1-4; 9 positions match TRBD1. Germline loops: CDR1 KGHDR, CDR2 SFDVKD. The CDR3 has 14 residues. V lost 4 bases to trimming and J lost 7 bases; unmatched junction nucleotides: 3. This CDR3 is CATSDRDRVEKLFF. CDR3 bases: TGTGCCACCAGTGACCGGGACAGGGTTGAAAAACTGTTTTTT.

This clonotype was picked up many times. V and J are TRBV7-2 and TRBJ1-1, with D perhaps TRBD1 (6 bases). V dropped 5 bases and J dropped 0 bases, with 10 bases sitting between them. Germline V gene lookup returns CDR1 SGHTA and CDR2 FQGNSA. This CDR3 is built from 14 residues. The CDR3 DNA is TGTGCCAGCAGCCCCAGGGGAGTGAACACTGAAGCTTTCTTT. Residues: CASSPRGVNTEAFF.

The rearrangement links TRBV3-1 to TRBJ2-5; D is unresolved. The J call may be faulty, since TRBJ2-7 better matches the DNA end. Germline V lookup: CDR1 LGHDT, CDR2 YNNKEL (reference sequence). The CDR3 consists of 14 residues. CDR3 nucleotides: TGTGCCAGCAGCCAAGATCAGGTAACCCACGAGCAGTACTTC. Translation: CASSQDQVTHEQYF.

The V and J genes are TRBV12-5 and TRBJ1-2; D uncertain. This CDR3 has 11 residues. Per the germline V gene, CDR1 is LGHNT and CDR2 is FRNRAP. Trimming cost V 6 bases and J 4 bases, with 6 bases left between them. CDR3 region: CASGGPYGYTF. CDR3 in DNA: TGTGCTAGTGGCGGGCCCTATGGCTACACCTTC.

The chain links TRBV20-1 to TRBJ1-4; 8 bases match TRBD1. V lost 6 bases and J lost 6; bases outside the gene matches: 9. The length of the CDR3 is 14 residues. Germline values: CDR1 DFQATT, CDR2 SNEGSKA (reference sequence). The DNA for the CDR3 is TGCAGTGCCCAGAACAGGGGGGTGGATGAAAAACTGTTTTTT. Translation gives CSAQNRGVDEKLFF.

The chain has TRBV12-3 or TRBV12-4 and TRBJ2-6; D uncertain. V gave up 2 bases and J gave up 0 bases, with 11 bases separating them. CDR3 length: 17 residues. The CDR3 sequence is CASSLNPRTSGANVLTF. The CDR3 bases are TGTGCCAGCAGTTTAAATCCCCGAACCTCTGGGGCCAACGTCCTGACTTTC.

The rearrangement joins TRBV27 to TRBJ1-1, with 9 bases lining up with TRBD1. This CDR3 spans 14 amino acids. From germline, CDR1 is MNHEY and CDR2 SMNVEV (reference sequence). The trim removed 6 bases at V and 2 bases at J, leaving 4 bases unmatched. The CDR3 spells CASRQDRGNTEAFF. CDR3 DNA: TGTGCCAGCAGACAGGACAGGGGTAACACTGAAGCTTTCTTT.